A selection of T cell receptor beta chains follows, all from one sample in a study of blood T cell repertoires in COVID-19. Sequencing used immunoSEQ multiplex PCR; TCRdb keeps in-frame clones, though not all of them. This sample carries approximately 270,000 clones, 80% to 90% of them seen once, and the ten largest clones take about 4.1%. The sequenced sample consisted of PBMCs or T cells enriched from blood (not recorded which). All receptors derive from a woman aged 30 to 39 who had recovered from COVID-19. Each CDR3 is given with its conserved first and last residue. A D gene is named only where the DNA matches it firmly. Size tells how often a clone was seen (once, few, many) or the class of an expanded clone, and some rows leave it out.

>TRBJ2-3|-|TRBV7-3|TRBD2
CASSLKGGLAGAMDTQYF
TGTGCCAGCAGCTTAAAGGGCGGACTAGCGGGAGCCATGGATACGCAGTATTTT
>TRBJ1-1|-|TRBV28|-
CASSLGWGGEAFF
TGTGCCAGCAGTTTGGGTTGGGGGGGTGAAGCTTTCTTT
>TRBJ1-1|-|TRBV5-5|TRBD1
CASSVTPGQGAHGPEAFF
TGTGCCAGCAGCGTGACCCCGGGACAGGGGGCGCACGGTCCTGAAGCTTTCTTT
>TRBJ2-1|-|TRBV18|TRBD2
CASSPFASGTSYNEQFF
TGTGCCAGCTCACCGTTTGCTAGCGGGACCTCCTACAATGAGCAGTTCTTC
>TRBJ1-5|-|TRBV27|TRBD1
CASSFSRDRVQPQHF
TGTGCCAGCAGTTTTTCCCGGGACAGGGTTCAGCCCCAGCATTTT
>TRBJ2-7|-|TRBV5-1|TRBD1
CASSLEGDSIYEQYF
TGCGCCAGCAGCTTGGAGGGGGACAGTATCTACGAGCAGTACTTC
>TRBJ1-2|-|TRBV13|TRBD1
CASSLGGQKLYGYTF
TGTGCCAGCAGCTTAGGGGGACAGAAATTGTATGGCTACACCTTC
>TRBJ1-2|-|TRBV7-9|TRBD1
CASSPTDRYYGYTF
TGTGCCAGCAGCCCGACGGACAGGTACTATGGCTACACCTTC
>TRBJ2-6|-|TRBV27|TRBD1
CASSLTGASGANVLTF
TGTGCCAGCAGTTTGACAGGGGCCTCTGGGGCCAACGTCCTGACTTTC
>TRBJ1-1|once|TRBV16|-
CASSQSMGARNTEAFF
TGTGCCAGCAGCCAATCGATGGGGGCCAGGAACACTGAAGCTTTCTTT
>TRBJ1-3|-|TRBV7-2|TRBD1
CASRETGGGGNTIYF
TGTGCCAGCAGAGAAACAGGGGGCGGAGGAAACACCATATATTTT
>TRBJ1-5|-|TRBV27|TRBD1
CASSSGQANQPQHF
TGTGCCAGCAGTTCGGGACAGGCCAATCAGCCCCAGCATTTT
>TRBJ2-3|-|TRBV7-2|-
CAIRGNTDTQYF
TGTGCCATCCGGGGGAACACAGATACGCAGTATTTT
>TRBJ2-1|few|TRBV19|-
CASSGGAPNNEQFF
TGTGCCAGTAGTGGGGGGGCTCCGAACAATGAGCAGTTCTTC
>TRBJ2-7|-|TRBV11-3|TRBD1
CASGTGVNEQYF
TGTGCCAGCGGGACAGGGGTCAACGAGCAGTACTTC
>TRBJ2-2|-|TRBV11-2|-
CASSSQEGGGNTGELFF
TGTGCCAGCAGCTCTCAAGAGGGAGGGGGAAACACCGGGGAGCTGTTTTTT
>TRBJ1-2|-|TRBV29-1|-
CSVEAGAFMDGYTF
TGCAGCGTTGAAGCAGGGGCCTTTATGGATGGCTACACCTTC
>TRBJ1-3|-|TRBV19|TRBD1
CASRPGQFLSGNTIYF
TGTGCCAGTAGACCGGGACAGTTCCTCTCTGGAAACACCATATATTTT
>TRBJ1-1|-|TRBV11-2|-
CASSLGNRVTEAFF
TGTGCCAGCAGCTTAGGGAACAGGGTTACTGAAGCTTTCTTT
>TRBJ1-5|-|TRBV18|-
CASAMQGNQPQHF
TGTGCCAGCGCCATGCAGGGCAATCAGCCCCAGCATTTT
>TRBJ1-4|-|TRBV28|-
CASSVDSPHNEKLFF
TGTGCCAGCAGCGTAGACAGTCCACATAATGAAAAACTGTTTTTT
>TRBJ1-4|-|TRBV19|-
CAAGGGTTNEKLFF
TGTGCCGCTGGGGGGGGTACAACTAATGAAAAACTGTTTTTT